This TCR beta chain originates from a study of tissue T cells after allogeneic stem cell transplantation. Study outcomes and limitations: Anatomically similar tissues had similar TCR repertoires within each patient. Alloreactivity or antigen specificity of tissue TCRs was not determined; some clones might be host cells. Sampling depth was limited, and the cohort was small and clinically varied. Few T cell clones were shared across patients, but motif clusters showed tissue-specific shared signatures.

This clone was detected only a few times. Its antigen is not known. Gene names are mouse gene names. The read ends 1 residue before the CDR3 terminus; that terminus is restored from the germline J gene. Sequencing used immunoSEQ multiplex PCR; TCRdb keeps in-frame clones, though not all of them. The sample yields under 8,500 clones, roughly 47% seen once. Looked up from germline, CDR1 is SGHSN and CDR2 is HYEKVE. The length of the CDR3 is 14 residues. The V end was cut by 2 bases, the J end by 0 bases, with 8 bases between. Time point in this sample: mouse harvest day 7 after allogeneic transplant. Each mouse received 10^7 T-cell-depleted marrow cells plus 10^6 splenic CD5+ T cells by tail vein.

The sequenced material came from gut tissue. This TCR was sampled from a female BALB/c mouse given C57BL/6 T cells with graft-versus-host disease after an allogeneic hematopoietic cell transplant. V and J are TRBV12-1 and TRBJ2-3, with no clear D. Incomplete CDR3 DNA: TGTGCCAGCTCTCCCGCAATTAGTGCAGAAACGCTGTAT. Encoded protein: CASSPAISAETLY. The CDR3 reads in full as CASSPAISAETLYF.